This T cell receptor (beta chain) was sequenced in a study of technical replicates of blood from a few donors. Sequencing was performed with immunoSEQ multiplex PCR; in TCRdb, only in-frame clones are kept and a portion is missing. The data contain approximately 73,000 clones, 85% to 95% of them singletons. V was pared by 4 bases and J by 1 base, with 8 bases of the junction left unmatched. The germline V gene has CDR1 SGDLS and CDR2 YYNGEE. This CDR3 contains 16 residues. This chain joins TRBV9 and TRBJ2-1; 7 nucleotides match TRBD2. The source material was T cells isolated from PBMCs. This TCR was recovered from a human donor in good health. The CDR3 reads CASSPRGRASYNEQFF. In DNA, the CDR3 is TGTGCCAGCAGCCCTCGGGGGAGGGCTTCCTACAATGAGCAGTTCTTC.